Listed below are T cell receptor beta chains from one sample, sequenced in a study of T cells in narcolepsy. Some clones are missing from TCRdb's copy, which holds only in-frame ones; the method was immunoSEQ multiplex PCR. Of 25,000 to 35,000 clones listed, about nine tenths were seen once; the top ten hold around 1.2%. Specimen: CD45RA- memory CD4+ T cells from PBMCs. These receptors were collected from a human donor with narcolepsy. Each CDR3 is given with its conserved first and last residue. D genes are given only for firm matches. Not all rows give a size; the values are once, few, many and, for expanded clones, a class.

V	J	size	D	length	DNA	CDR3
TRBV28	TRBJ2-3	once	TRBD2	18	TGTGCCAGCAGTTTAGGGACTAGCGGGGGGGCCCTCGCAGATACGCAGTATTTT	CASSLGTSGGALADTQYF
TRBV6-1	TRBJ1-1	NA	NA	13	TGTGCCAGCAGTGAAACCGCAAGATCTGAAGCTTTCTTT	CASSETARSEAFF
TRBV11-2	TRBJ2-2	once	NA	12	TGTGCCAGCAGCACCTTCACCGGGGAGCTGTTTTTT	CASSTFTGELFF
TRBV7-9	TRBJ2-1	once	NA	12	TGTGCCAGCAGCTGGGTCCCCAATGAGCAGTTCTTC	CASSWVPNEQFF
TRBV19	TRBJ1-5	few	NA	13	TGTGCCAGTAGTACCGTGTGGGATCAGCCCCAGCATTTT	CASSTVWDQPQHF
TRBV6-1	TRBJ2-1	NA	TRBD2	15	TGTGCCAGCATTATAGGACTAGCGGGGTACAATGAGCAGTTCTTC	CASIIGLAGYNEQFF
TRBV11-2	TRBJ1-2	NA	TRBD1	15	TGTGCCAGCAGCTCGTATCAGAACAGGGGGGGAGGCTACACCTTC	CASSSYQNRGGGYTF
TRBV6-6	TRBJ2-2	NA	TRBD2	16	TGTGCCAGCCTAAAGCGGGGGAGATCGAACACCGGGGAGCTGTTTTTT	CASLKRGRSNTGELFF
TRBV10-3	TRBJ1-2	NA	NA	17	TGTGCCATCAGTGAGTCGGGGTCGGGGGTCGAGGAGAAGGGCTACACCTTC	CAISESGSGVEEKGYTF
TRBV5-1	TRBJ2-2	NA	TRBD2	17	TGCGCCAGCAGCCGTTGGACTAGCGGGTCGAACACCGGGGAGCTGTTTTTT	CASSRWTSGSNTGELFF
TRBV19	TRBJ2-7	NA	NA	15	TGTGCCAGTAGTATAGATTCCGGACGACCCTACGAGCAGTACTTC	CASSIDSGRPYEQYF
TRBV13	TRBJ1-4	NA	NA	13	TGTGCCAGCAGCCCACTACAGGGCGAAAAACTGTTTTTT	CASSPLQGEKLFF
TRBV19	TRBJ1-5	once	NA	14	TGTGCCAGTGGCGCCCCCCATGGCAATCAGCCCCAGCATTTT	CASGAPHGNQPQHF
TRBV28	TRBJ2-1	NA	NA	13	TGTGCCAGCGACGATTCAAGGACCACTACTATTATCTTC	CASDDSRTTTIIF
TRBV6-1	TRBJ1-3	NA	TRBD1	18	TGTGCCAGCAGTGGAACCTTAGACAGGGTATCATCTATAAACACCATATATTTT	CASSGTLDRVSSINTIYF
TRBV19	TRBJ2-5	NA	TRBD1	13	TGTGCCAGTACCGGGACAGGGCAAGAGACCCAGTACTTC	CASTGTGQETQYF
TRBV7-9	TRBJ1-3	NA	TRBD1	14	TGTGCCAGCAGCAAGACAGGGGTCGGAAACACCATATATTTT	CASSKTGVGNTIYF
TRBV7-3	TRBJ2-3	NA	TRBD2	15	TGTGCCAGCAGCCAAACGGGGGGTAGGACAGATACGCAGTATTTT	CASSQTGGRTDTQYF
TRBV6-6	TRBJ1-3	NA	NA	14	TGTGCCAGCACCCCGGCGCCCTCTGGAAACACCATATATTTT	CASTPAPSGNTIYF
TRBV28	TRBJ2-3	NA	NA	14	TGTGCCAGCAACCGACGGGGCTACCCAGATACGCAGTATTTT	CASNRRGYPDTQYF
TRBV6-1	TRBJ2-7	once	TRBD1	13	TGTGCCAGCAGCCCAGGGGGCTACTACGAGCAGTACTTC	CASSPGGYYEQYF
TRBV18	TRBJ2-7	NA	NA	13	TGTGCCAGCTCACCAGGAGCTCCCTACGAGCAGTACTTC	CASSPGAPYEQYF
TRBV2	TRBJ2-2	NA	TRBD1	14	TGTGCCAGCAGGGAGACAGGGCTGGGCGGGGAGCTGTTTTTT	CASRETGLGGELFF
TRBV18	TRBJ1-3	NA	NA	16	TGTGCCAGCTCACTCGGGAGGGGGAACTCTGGAAACACCATATATTTT	CASSLGRGNSGNTIYF
TRBV9	TRBJ2-3	NA	NA	16	TGTGCCAGCAGTTCTAGTAGTTTACACAACACAGATACGCAGTATTTT	CASSSSSLHNTDTQYF
TRBV28	TRBJ1-4	once	NA	13	TGTGCCAGCAGTTTACAGGGAAATGAAAAACTGTTTTTT	CASSLQGNEKLFF
TRBV5-1	TRBJ2-1	NA	TRBD2	15	TGCGCCAGCAGCCCCACTAGCGGAGCCTACAATGAGCAGTTCTTC	CASSPTSGAYNEQFF
TRBV5-6	TRBJ1-4	NA	NA	14	TGTGCCAGCAGCTTGTTGGCAGGTGGGGAAAAACTGTTTTTT	CASSLLAGGEKLFF
TRBV6-5	TRBJ2-3	NA	TRBD1	12	TGTGCCAGCAGTGACAGGGCAGATACGCAGTATTTT	CASSDRADTQYF
TRBV10-1	TRBJ2-1	NA	TRBD2	14	TGCGCCAGCAGTGAGTCGACTAGCGGGACTCTCCCGTTCTTC	CASSESTSGTLPFF
TRBV5-1	TRBJ2-1	few	TRBD1	18	TGCGCCAGCAGCTTAAGGAGAGGGGGGACAGGGAAATACAATGAGCAGTTCTTC	CASSLRRGGTGKYNEQFF
TRBV7-6	TRBJ2-2	NA	NA	16	TGTGCCAGCAGCGCGCGTTTATCAATAGTATCCGGGGAGCTGTTTTTT	CASSARLSIVSGELFF
TRBV6-1	TRBJ1-5	NA	NA	14	TGTGCCAGCAGTGAAGGCAGGCAGGAGCAGCCCCAGCATTTT	CASSEGRQEQPQHF
TRBV5-6	TRBJ2-5	NA	NA	17	TGTGCCAGCAGCTTGTCCCGGCCAGGGGGGCCTCAAGAGACCCAGTACTTC	CASSLSRPGGPQETQYF
TRBV30	TRBJ2-7	NA	TRBD2	15	TGTGCCTGGAGTTTCCCGGGACTAGCGGGAAATGAGCAGTACTTC	CAWSFPGLAGNEQYF
TRBV5-1	TRBJ1-1	NA	NA	14	TGCGCCAGCAGCTTGAAGTACGGACACACTGAAGCTTTCTTT	CASSLKYGHTEAFF
TRBV4-1	TRBJ2-3	NA	TRBD2	21	TGCGCCAGCAGCCCCGTCGGCCTAGCGGGAGGGCCCTTGATAACCACAGATACGCAGTATTTT	CASSPVGLAGGPLITTDTQYF
TRBV5-6	TRBJ2-1	NA	TRBD1	16	TGTGCCAGCAGCGGGGGACAGGGCCGTTGGGGCAATGAGCAGTTCTTC	CASSGGQGRWGNEQFF
TRBV5-1	TRBJ2-4	NA	NA	17	TGCGCCAGCAGTCTTGCCGGGTCTAAGGTAGCCAAAAACATTCAGTACTTC	CASSLAGSKVAKNIQYF
TRBV27	TRBJ1-5	NA	NA	12	TGTGCCAGCGGAGATAGCAATCAGCCCCAGCATTTT	CASGDSNQPQHF
TRBV7-8	TRBJ2-5	few	NA	15	TGTGCCAGCAGCTTTACTACTGGCCCCCAAGAGACCCAGTACTTC	CASSFTTGPQETQYF
TRBV20-1	TRBJ1-1	NA	NA	11	TGCAGTGCTAGGGAGGGAACTGAAGCTTTCTTT	CSAREGTEAFF
TRBV19	TRBJ1-1	NA	NA	15	TGTGCCAGTAGTATCCGAGGACAAGGGAACACTGAAGCTTTCTTT	CASSIRGQGNTEAFF
TRBV19	TRBJ2-2	NA	NA	14	TGTGCCAGTAGTATACTACAGAATACCGGGGAGCTGTTTTTT	CASSILQNTGELFF
TRBV7-2	TRBJ2-3	NA	TRBD2	15	TGTGCCAGCAGCTTAACTAGCGGGGGCACAGATACGCAGTATTTT	CASSLTSGGTDTQYF
TRBV2	TRBJ1-1	NA	NA	14	TGTGCCAGCAGTGAGATGCCAGGGAACACTGAAGCTTTCTTT	CASSEMPGNTEAFF
TRBV19	TRBJ1-5	NA	TRBD1	17	TGTGCCAGTAGTTCCCACCGGCGACAGGGGGGGAATCAGCCCCAGCATTTT	CASSSHRRQGGNQPQHF
TRBV28	TRBJ2-5	NA	NA	12	TGTGCCAGCAGTTTTGGGCAAGAGACCCAGTACTTC	CASSFGQETQYF
TRBV10-3	TRBJ2-3	NA	TRBD2	18	TGTGCCATCAGTGAGTCTTCGTTGGGGACTAGAGGAACAGATACGCAGTATTTT	CAISESSLGTRGTDTQYF
TRBV18	TRBJ1-2	NA	TRBD1	15	TGTGCCAGCTCCTTAGGGACAGGGGTCGACTATGGCTACACCTTC	CASSLGTGVDYGYTF
TRBV7-8	TRBJ2-2	NA	NA	14	TGTGCCAGCAGCCCAACACCGAACACCGGGGAGCTGTTTTTT	CASSPTPNTGELFF
TRBV7-2	TRBJ2-2	NA	NA	13	TGTGCCAGCAGCTTGAAACGTTCCGGGGAGCTGTTTTTT	CASSLKRSGELFF